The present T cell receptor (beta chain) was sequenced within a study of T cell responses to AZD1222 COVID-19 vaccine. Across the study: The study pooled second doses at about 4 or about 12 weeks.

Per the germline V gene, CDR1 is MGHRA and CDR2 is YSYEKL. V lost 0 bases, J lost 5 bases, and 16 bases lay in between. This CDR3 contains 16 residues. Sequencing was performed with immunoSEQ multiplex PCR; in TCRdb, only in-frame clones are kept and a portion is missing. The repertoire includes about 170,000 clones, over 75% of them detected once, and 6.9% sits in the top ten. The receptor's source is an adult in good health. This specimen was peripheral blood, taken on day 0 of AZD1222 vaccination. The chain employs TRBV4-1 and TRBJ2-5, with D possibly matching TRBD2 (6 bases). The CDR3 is CASSQESAGGLETQYF. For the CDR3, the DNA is TGCGCCAGCAGCCAAGAATCGGCCGGGGGTTTGGAGACCCAGTACTTC.